Included here is one T cell receptor (beta chain) sequence, with context. V was cut by 4 bases and J by 7 bases, with 11 bases left in between. This CDR3 has 12 amino acids. Germline CDR1 reads MGHRA; CDR2 reads YSYEKL. The data were obtained in a study of blood T cell repertoires in COVID-19. The overall study: COVID-19 samples, acute and convalescent, were from the United States, Italy and Spain. T cells, B-cell-depleted T cells, or PBMCs supplied cDNA or gDNA.

Authors' processing steps: Quantification of nucleated cells was approximated via reference gene primer amplification. Some clones are missing from TCRdb's copy, which holds only in-frame ones; the method was immunoSEQ multiplex PCR. V and J calls and clone size are copied from that table; D and trimming were computed from the DNA. The sample shows 140,000 to 150,000 clones, around 80% of them seen only once. The V call is TRBV4-1, the J call TRBJ2-7; perhaps TRBD2 as D (5 bases). The sequence came from a human donor in a cohort sampled during active COVID-19. The sequenced sample consisted of peripheral blood. The CDR3 DNA follows: TGCGCCAGCAGCCTGGGTGGCGGGGAGCAGTACTTC. This gives the protein CASSLGGGEQYF.